The 29 T cell receptor beta chains below come from one sample, sequenced in a study of shared clonotypes between healthy human individuals. Profiled with immunoSEQ multiplex PCR; TCRdb holds only in-frame clones, not every one. The sample lists a few hundred thousand clones; 95% to 96% were seen once. Terminally differentiated effector memory CD45RA+ cells were left out of the naive CD8 fraction, which was CD45RO-negative and positively selected for CCR7. The specimen sequenced was naive CD8+ T cells sorted from blood. These receptors were obtained from a woman aged 30 to 39 in good health.

Here the CDR3 DNA reads TGTGCCAGCAGCTTTGGGGTGGGTGAGCAGTTCTTC. Its protein product is CASSFGVGEQFF. The chain joins TRBV7-9 to TRBJ2-1, with unresolved D. The CDR3 spans 12 residues. Between the trimmed V and J ends, which lost 3 bases and 9 bases, there was a span of 9 bases. The germline V gene encodes CDR1 SEHNR and CDR2 FQNEAQ (reference sequence).

The V gene is TRBV5-4, the J gene TRBJ2-6; maybe TRBD2 (5 bases). This CDR3 contains 17 residues. Germline V lookup: CDR1 SGHNT, CDR2 YYREEE (reference sequence). The V and J ends lost 9 bases and 2 bases respectively, with 21 bases between them. Here the CDR3 reads CAISREGIGTGANVLTF. The CDR3 DNA sequence: TGTGCCATTTCCAGAGAGGGAATCGGAACTGGGGCCAACGTCCTGACTTTC.

The V and J genes are TRBV7-9 and TRBJ2-7; TRBD1 might be the D (5 bases). The germline gives CDR1 SEHNR, CDR2 FQNEAQ (reference sequence). Trimming removed 5 bases at V and 2 bases at J, with 22 bases between. The CDR3 consists of 17 residues. CDR3 protein: CASSLGKGDPRPYEQYF. CDR3 in DNA: TGTGCCAGCAGCCTAGGGAAAGGGGATCCCCGGCCCTACGAGCAGTACTTC. Full variable domain (missing parts from reference TRBV7-9 and TRBJ2-7): DTGVSQNPRHKITKRGQNVTFRCDPISEHNRLYWYRQTLGQGPEFLTYFQNEAQLEKSRLLSDRFSAERPKGSFSTLEIQRTEQGDSAMYLCASSLGKGDPRPYEQYFGPGTRLTVT.

V usage is TRBV7-9 and J usage is TRBJ2-7; perhaps TRBD1 as D (6 bases). In germline, CDR1 is SEHNR, CDR2 FQNEAQ (reference sequence). This CDR3 has 14 residues. Trimming shortened V by 3 bases and J by 4 bases, and 13 bases separated the two germline ends. The CDR3 region is CASSFSGDKYEQYF. CDR3 DNA: TGTGCCAGCAGCTTTTCTGGGGACAAATACGAGCAGTACTTC. The entire variable domain, with the rest obtained from reference TRBV7-9 and TRBJ2-7, is as follows: DTGVSQNPRHKITKRGQNVTFRCDPISEHNRLYWYRQTLGQGPEFLTYFQNEAQLEKSRLLSDRFSAERPKGSFSTLEIQRTEQGDSAMYLCASSFSGDKYEQYFGPGTRLTVT.

The chain has TRBV7-9 and TRBJ2-1; TRBD2 aligns across 14 bases. The CDR3 totals 17 residues. Germline loops: CDR1 SEHNR, CDR2 FQNEAQ (reference sequence). Trimming removed 6 bases from V and 9 bases from J; junction bases left unmatched: 13. The CDR3 nucleotides read TGTGCCAGCAGGGGGACTAGCGGGAGTTTCTCGGGTTCTGAGCAGTTCTTC. It is translated as CASRGTSGSFSGSEQFF. The whole variable domain, filled in from reference TRBV7-9 and TRBJ2-1, reads DTGVSQNPRHKITKRGQNVTFRCDPISEHNRLYWYRQTLGQGPEFLTYFQNEAQLEKSRLLSDRFSAERPKGSFSTLEIQRTEQGDSAMYLCASRGTSGSFSGSEQFFGPGTRLTVL.

The chain couples TRBV7-9 to TRBJ1-1, with unresolved D. The V end was cut by 4 bases, the J end by 1 base, with 7 bases between. The V gene's germline CDR1 is SEHNR and CDR2 FQNEAQ (reference sequence). The CDR3 runs to 13 residues. This chain's CDR3 is CASSYPANTEAFF. The CDR3, as DNA: TGTGCCAGCAGCTATCCTGCGAACACTGAAGCTTTCTTT.

V usage is TRBV7-8 and J usage is TRBJ2-7; D is uncertain. Germline lookup yields CDR1 SGHVS and CDR2 FQNEAQ. This CDR3 spans 15 amino acids. V lost 9 bases and J lost 0, with 18 bases in between. The CDR3 here is CASPCSEDLSYEQYF. The CDR3 nucleotides are TGTGCCAGTCCCTGTTCTGAGGACCTCTCCTACGAGCAGTACTTC.

The chain links TRBV6-5 to TRBJ1-4, with D perhaps matching TRBD1 (6 bases). The CDR3 has 14 residues. Germline CDR1 MNHEY, CDR2 SVGAGI. V was trimmed by 5 bases and J by 5 bases, leaving 12 bases between them. The CDR3 spells CASSDRGPNEKLFF. Here the CDR3 DNA reads TGTGCCAGCAGTGACCGGGGGCCAAATGAAAAACTGTTTTTT.

This chain uses TRBV5-1 with TRBJ2-1; D uncertain. Trimming removed 0 bases at V and 1 base at J, with 11 bases between. Germline values: CDR1 SGHRS, CDR2 YFSETQ. The CDR3 is 16 amino acids. Here the CDR3 DNA reads TGCGCCAGCAGCTTGGAACCTCCAGAATCCTACAATGAGCAGTTCTTC. It encodes CASSLEPPESYNEQFF.

The chain carries TRBV5-6 and TRBJ2-2; the match to TRBD2 covers 7 bases. V dropped 5 bases and J dropped 1; count of bases not matched to a gene: 8. CDR1 and CDR2 (germline): SGHDT, YYEEEE. This CDR3 contains 16 residues. The CDR3 coding sequence is TGTGCCAGCAGTGACGGGGGAGGGAGGAACACCGGGGAGCTGTTTTTT. This encodes CASSDGGGRNTGELFF.

The chain carries TRBV13 and TRBJ2-7; possibly TRBD2 for D (5 bases). V was pared by 5 bases and J by 5 bases, with 19 bases between. The CDR3 spans 15 residues. Germline loops: CDR1 PRHDT, CDR2 FYEKMQ (reference sequence). DNA of the CDR3: TGTGCCAGCAGCGGCGTGCGGGCGTCGGGGAACGAGCAGTACTTC. This encodes CASSGVRASGNEQYF.

The rearrangement joins TRBV9 to TRBJ2-3; TRBD2 agrees at 9 bases. The CDR3 spans 14 residues. CDR1 and CDR2 from the germline V gene are SGDLS and YYNGEE. The junction had 7 bases not matched to a gene; V was cut back by 4 bases and J by 7 bases. The CDR3 loop reads CASSLPGLAHTQYF. In nucleotides, the CDR3 is TGTGCCAGCAGCTTGCCGGGACTAGCTCATACGCAGTATTTT.

V is TRBV7-9 and J is TRBJ2-1; D is unresolved. The germline gives CDR1 SEHNR, CDR2 FQNEAQ (reference sequence). Trimming pared 1 base from V and 10 bases from J, leaving 11 bases between. CDR3 size: 13 residues. In DNA form, the CDR3 reads TGTGCCAGCAGCTTAGAAGCCTGGTGGGAGCAGTTCTTC. Protein: CASSLEAWWEQFF.

The table lists this clone with a count of one. The chain recombines TRBV9 with TRBJ2-7, with 8 bases that match TRBD2. The V and J ends lost 4 bases and 0 bases, in that order; junction bases with no gene match: 6. This CDR3 contains 15 residues. CDR1 and CDR2 from the germline V gene are SGDLS and YYNGEE. The CDR3 sequence: CASSPLSGGSYEQYF. The CDR3 region has the DNA TGTGCCAGCAGCCCCCTGAGCGGGGGCTCCTACGAGCAGTACTTC.

Of note for this clone: Other DNA sequences in this sample translate to the same CDR3. This chain connects TRBV19 to TRBJ1-5; TRBD1 is a possible D gene (6 bases). Trimming shortened V by 5 bases and J by 3 bases, and 11 bases separated the two germline ends. Looked up from germline, CDR1 is LNHDA and CDR2 is SQIVND (reference sequence). This CDR3 is 14 amino acids long. CDR3 residues: CASSVRDINQPQHF. In DNA, the CDR3 is TGTGCCAGTAGTGTCAGGGACATCAATCAGCCCCAGCATTTT. Variable domain in full (rest from reference TRBV19 and TRBJ1-5): DGGITQSPKYLFRKEGQNVTLSCEQNLNHDAMYWYRQDPGQGLRLIYYSQIVNDFQKGDIAEGYSVSREKKESFPLTVTSAQKNPTAFYLCASSVRDINQPQHFGDGTRLSIL.

J is TRBJ2-7 and V is TRBV19, with 9 bases fitting TRBD2. Germline CDR1 and CDR2: LNHDA and SQIVND (reference sequence). CDR3 size: 15 residues. Unmatched junction bases numbered 5, after V lost 3 bases and J lost 2 bases. Written as DNA, the CDR3 is TGTGCCAGTAGTATGGCTAGCGGGGTCACCTACGAGCAGTACTTC. It codes for CASSMASGVTYEQYF.

The rearrangement uses TRBV7-9 and TRBJ1-1; 8 nucleotides line up with TRBD1. After removal of 5 bases from V and 4 bases from J, the junction contained 6 bases not matched to a gene. The germline gives CDR1 SEHNR, CDR2 FQNEAQ (reference sequence). The CDR3 length is 14 residues. CDR3 amino acids: CASSPTGGTTEAFF. The CDR3 nucleotides are TGTGCCAGCAGCCCAACAGGGGGGACCACTGAAGCTTTCTTT.

This chain connects TRBV19 to TRBJ2-2; D call uncertain. The V end lost 7 bases, the J end lost 0 bases, and 9 bases lay between the germline ends. The CDR3 loop spans 14 amino acids. Germline CDR1 reads LNHDA; CDR2 reads SQIVND (reference sequence). The chain's CDR3 is CASIGDANTGELFF. The CDR3 DNA reads TGTGCCAGTATTGGGGATGCGAACACCGGGGAGCTGTTTTTT.

The CDR3 reads CASTQGGIYGYTF. CDR3 DNA sequence: TGTGCCAGCACCCAGGGCGGAATCTATGGCTACACCTTC. The gene calls are TRBV6-6 and TRBJ1-2; a weak D match, TRBD1 (5 bases). V lost 7 bases and J 4 bases, leaving 13 bases between the germline ends. From germline, CDR1 is MNHNY and CDR2 SVGAGI (reference sequence). This CDR3 region has 13 residues.

This sequence joins TRBV5-6 and TRBJ1-2; 7 nucleotides line up with TRBD1. The CDR3 runs 15 residues. Germline lookup yields CDR1 SGHDT and CDR2 YYEEEE. Trimming took 1 base from V and 2 from J; bases not matched to a gene: 5. For the CDR3, the DNA is TGTGCCAGCAGCTTGTCGGGGACAGAGAACTATGGCTACACCTTC. The encoded protein is CASSLSGTENYGYTF. The variable domain in full, with the rest retrieved from reference TRBV5-6 and TRBJ1-2, is DAGVTQSPTHLIKTRGQQVTLRCSPKSGHDTVSWYQQALGQGPQFIFQYYEEEERQRGNFPDRFSGHQFPNYSSELNVNALLLGDSALYLCASSLSGTENYGYTFGSGTRLTVV.

The V and J genes are TRBV19 and TRBJ2-7; weak D call: TRBD1 (6 bases). The CDR3 totals 14 residues. Trimming took 5 bases from V and 4 from J, leaving 15 bases between them. Germline loops: CDR1 LNHDA, CDR2 SQIVND (reference sequence). The DNA of the CDR3 is TGTGCCAGTAGTCCACAGGGAGTGGTTTACGAGCAGTACTTC. It is translated as CASSPQGVVYEQYF.

The chain couples TRBV7-9 to TRBJ2-7, with unresolved D. The CDR3 has 14 amino acids. Trimming took 5 bases from V and 3 from J, leaving 14 bases between them. CDR1 is SEHNR, CDR2 FQNEAQ, per germline (reference sequence). CDR3 protein: CASSELLVGYEQYF. CDR3 DNA sequence: TGTGCCAGCAGCGAACTCTTAGTCGGCTACGAGCAGTACTTC.

This chain joins TRBV10-3 and TRBJ2-3, with D possibly being TRBD1 or TRBD2 (5 bases each). Germline loops: CDR1 ENHRY, CDR2 SYGVKD. CDR3 length: 15 residues. Trimming stripped 4 bases from V and 8 bases from J, with 19 bases between. This chain's CDR3 is CAISVSGTRGPTQYF. CDR3 DNA sequence: TGTGCCATCAGTGTAAGTGGGACCCGCGGCCCTACGCAGTATTTT.

V gene TRBV7-9 combines with J gene TRBJ2-7, with 8 bases identical to TRBD2. Per germline, CDR1 SEHNR and CDR2 FQNEAQ (reference sequence). This CDR3 is built from 14 residues. The ends lost 5 bases at V and 4 bases at J; junction bases unmatched: 7. DNA of the CDR3: TGTGCCAGCAGCCATACTAGCGGAGCGTACGAGCAGTACTTC. Translated: CASSHTSGAYEQYF.

The chain uses TRBV28 and TRBJ2-5; 7 nucleotides align to TRBD1. Matching the DNA end better, TRBJ2-7 makes the J call doubtful. The germline V gene encodes CDR1 MDHEN and CDR2 SYDVKM. The CDR3 spans 12 residues. CDR3 sequence (DNA): TGTGCCAGCAGTGGGACAGCCTACGAGCAGTACTTC. This encodes CASSGTAYEQYF.

The rearrangement uses TRBV6-6 and TRBJ2-2, with D unclear. Germline-derived CDR1 and CDR2 are MNHNY and SVGAGI (reference sequence). CDR3 size: 12 residues. Trimming took off 4 bases at V and 2 bases at J, with 2 bases between the two ends. CDR3 sequence reads: CASSSNTGELFF. The CDR3 DNA follows: TGTGCCAGCAGTTCCAACACCGGGGAGCTGTTTTTT.

The chain carries TRBV5-6 and TRBJ2-7, with D possibly being TRBD2 (5 bases). Deletions cut 2 bases from V and 2 bases from J, with 11 bases between. The CDR3 totals 14 residues. CDR1 and CDR2 (germline): SGHDT, YYEEEE. The CDR3 loop reads CASSFRTEPYEQYF. The CDR3 region has the DNA TGTGCCAGCAGCTTCCGGACTGAACCCTACGAGCAGTACTTC.

This rearrangement joins TRBV4-1 to TRBJ2-7, with TRBD1 identical over 10 bases. The ends lost 3 bases at V and 4 bases at J; junction bases unmatched: 15. This CDR3 has 18 residues. Germline loops: CDR1 MGHRA, CDR2 YSYEKL. CDR3 region: CASSQLPGQGSFSYEQYF. DNA for the CDR3: TGCGCCAGCAGCCAGCTTCCGGGACAGGGGTCCTTTTCATACGAGCAGTACTTC.

The gene calls are TRBV7-9 and TRBJ1-5; the match to TRBD1 covers 10 bases. CDR3 length: 18 residues. CDR1 is SEHNR, CDR2 FQNEAQ, per germline (reference sequence). Germline trimming cut 5 bases from V and 5 bases from J; bases unmatched to any gene: 15. CDR3 nucleotide sequence: TGTGCCAGCAGCCACTCCGGGACAGGGGACACAAGGGATCAGCCCCAGCATTTT. This sequence encodes CASSHSGTGDTRDQPQHF.